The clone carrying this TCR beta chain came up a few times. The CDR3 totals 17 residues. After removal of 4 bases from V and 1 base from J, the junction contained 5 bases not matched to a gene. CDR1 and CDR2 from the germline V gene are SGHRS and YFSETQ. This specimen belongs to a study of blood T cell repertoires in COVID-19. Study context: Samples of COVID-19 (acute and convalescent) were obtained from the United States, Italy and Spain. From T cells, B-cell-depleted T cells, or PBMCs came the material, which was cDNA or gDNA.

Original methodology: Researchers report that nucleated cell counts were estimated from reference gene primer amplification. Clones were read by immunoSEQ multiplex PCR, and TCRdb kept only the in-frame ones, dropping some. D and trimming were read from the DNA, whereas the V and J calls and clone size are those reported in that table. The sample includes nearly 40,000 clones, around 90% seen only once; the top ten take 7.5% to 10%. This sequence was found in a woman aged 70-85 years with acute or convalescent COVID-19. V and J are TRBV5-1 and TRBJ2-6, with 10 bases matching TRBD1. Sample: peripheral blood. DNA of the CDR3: TGCGCCAGCAGCACCGGACAGGGGGGGTCTGGGGCCAACGTCCTGACTTTC. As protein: CASSTGQGGSGANVLTF.